Following are 20 T cell receptor beta chains from one sample sequenced in a study of blood T cell repertoires in COVID-19. This table comes from immunoSEQ multiplex PCR, and its TCRdb copy is limited to in-frame clones, with some not included. The sample lists hundreds of thousands of clones, around 89% seen once, with over 0.95% in the top ten. Sequenced material: PBMCs or T cells enriched from blood (not recorded which). The receptors stem from a man younger than 30 who had recovered from COVID-19.

This sequence joins TRBV7-8 and TRBJ1-5, with 9 bases aligning to TRBD1. The V segment lost 5 bases and the J segment 7 bases; nucleotides outside the gene matches: 6. The CDR3 is 14 amino acids. Germline lookup yields CDR1 SGHVS and CDR2 FQNEAQ. In DNA form, the CDR3 reads TGTGCCAGCAGCCCCGGACAGGGGAGGCAGCCCCAGCATTTT. The encoded protein is CASSPGQGRQPQHF.

The rearrangement joins TRBV21-1 to TRBJ2-2; TRBD1 reflects the table's D call only, with no check against the DNA. TRBV21-1 is annotated as a pseudogene. This CDR3 is 16 amino acids long. CDR3 sequence (DNA): TGTGCCAGCAGCAACAGACAGCCACTCAACACCGGGGAGCTGTTTTTT. Translating gives CASSNRQPLNTGELFF.

The V and J genes are TRBV18 and TRBJ2-7; perhaps TRBD2 as D (6 bases). Germline-derived CDR1 and CDR2 are KGHSH and LQKENI. The CDR3 loop spans 16 amino acids. With 0 bases removed from V and 1 base from J, the gap between germline ends came to 13 bases. The CDR3 reads CASSPPLVGGSYEQYF. CDR3 coding DNA: TGTGCCAGCTCACCACCCCTTGTCGGGGGTTCCTACGAGCAGTACTTC.

The rearrangement links TRBV7-8 to TRBJ1-2; D remains unclear. The CDR3 sequence is 14 residues long. The V gene lost 0 bases and the J gene lost 3 bases, with 8 bases spanning the gap. Germline-derived CDR1 and CDR2 are SGHVS and FQNEAQ. Here the CDR3 DNA reads TGTGCCAGCAGCTTAGCTAACACGCACTATGGCTACACCTTC. This codes for CASSLANTHYGYTF.

CDR3 nucleotide sequence: TGTGCCAGCATAGGAAAGGAGGCCTATGGCTACACCTTC. It encodes CASIGKEAYGYTF. The V and J genes are TRBV12-3 or TRBV12-4 and TRBJ1-2; D is undetermined. V was cut by 7 bases and J by 4 bases, with 13 bases left in between. The CDR3 runs 13 residues.

The CDR3 nucleotides are TGTGCCAGCAGTTTGACAGGCTTGAGCTCCTACAATGAGCAGTTCTTC. Its protein is CASSLTGLSSYNEQFF. The chain links TRBV28 to TRBJ2-1, with D tentatively TRBD1 (6 bases). The germline V gene encodes CDR1 MDHEN and CDR2 SYDVKM. The CDR3 spans 16 residues. Trimming shortened V by 3 bases and J by 0 bases, and 12 bases separated the two germline ends.

The chain is built from TRBV7-8 and TRBJ1-1, with D perhaps TRBD1 (5 bases). Trimming took 5 bases from V and 1 from J, leaving 8 bases between them. The CDR3 spans 13 residues. Germline CDR1 reads SGHVS; CDR2 reads FQNEAQ. The CDR3 protein is CASSLTGNTEAFF. In nucleotides, the CDR3 is TGTGCCAGCAGCCTAACAGGGAACACTGAAGCTTTCTTT.

The V call is TRBV28, the J call TRBJ2-3; D remains unclear. The CDR3 consists of 11 residues. Germline values: CDR1 MDHEN, CDR2 SYDVKM. V lost 6 bases, J lost 8 bases, and 9 bases lay in between. CDR3 in DNA: TGTGCCAGCAGCCTACTTGGTACGCAGTATTTT. Translated, it gives CASSLLGTQYF.

The V gene is TRBV28, the J gene TRBJ1-2; TRBD1 aligns across 7 bases. From germline, CDR1 is MDHEN and CDR2 SYDVKM. The ends lost 6 bases at V and 4 bases at J; junction bases unmatched: 2. The CDR3 spans 12 residues. The CDR3 is CASRGTAYGYTF. The CDR3 DNA follows: TGTGCCAGCAGAGGGACAGCCTATGGCTACACCTTC.

This chain joins TRBV6-5 and TRBJ1-2, with TRBD1 matching 8 bases. The CDR3 loop spans 12 amino acids. V lost 6 bases to trimming and J lost 10 bases; unmatched junction nucleotides: 7. Germline V lookup: CDR1 MNHEY, CDR2 SVGAGI. CDR3 DNA sequence: TGTGCCAGCAGGCAAACGACAGGGGTCTACACCTTC. It yields the protein CASRQTTGVYTF.

V usage is TRBV7-2 and J usage is TRBJ2-1; D possibly corresponds to TRBD1 (6 bases). The V end lost 1 base, the J end lost 8 bases, and 12 bases lay between the germline ends. The CDR3 runs 14 residues. Germline V gene lookup returns CDR1 SGHTA and CDR2 FQGNSA. The CDR3 nucleotides read TGTGCCAGCAGCTTAGGCAGGGGAATCGATGAGCAGTTCTTC. Its translation is CASSLGRGIDEQFF.

The J gene is TRBJ1-5, the V gene TRBV4-1, with D unclear. CDR1 and CDR2 from the germline V gene are MGHRA and YSYEKL. The V end was cut by 1 base, the J end by 0 bases, with 7 bases between. The CDR3 has 15 residues. The CDR3 loop reads CASSQGADSNQPQHF. The DNA of the CDR3 is TGCGCCAGCAGCCAAGGGGCAGATAGCAATCAGCCCCAGCATTTT.

The CDR3 sequence is CASSYSTGDSGNTIYF. CDR3 bases: TGTGCCAGCAGTTACTCGACAGGGGACTCTGGAAACACCATATATTTT. The V and J genes are TRBV6-5 and TRBJ1-3; 8 bases fit TRBD1. This CDR3 has 16 amino acids. V was clipped by 0 bases and J by 0 bases; unmatched bases: 1. Per germline, CDR1 MNHEY and CDR2 SVGAGI.

At least ten counts were recorded for this clone. The rearrangement joins TRBV6-1 to TRBJ1-1; TRBD1 is a possible D gene (6 bases). V was cut by 1 base and J by 7 bases, with 16 bases left in between. This CDR3 has 15 amino acids. Per the germline V gene, CDR1 is MNHNS and CDR2 is SASEGT. For the CDR3, the DNA is TGTGCCAGCAGTGAAGTAGTCAGGGGTAGGGGTGAAGCTTTCTTT. It encodes CASSEVVRGRGEAFF.

V gene TRBV7-9 combines with J gene TRBJ1-6; unclear D gene. This CDR3 is built from 14 residues. The V end lost 1 base, the J end lost 8 bases, and 9 bases lay between the germline ends. Germline CDR1 reads SEHNR; CDR2 reads FQNEAQ (reference sequence). Here the CDR3 reads CASSLVQMDSPLHF. CDR3 sequence (DNA): TGTGCCAGCAGCTTAGTACAGATGGATTCACCCCTCCACTTT.

The genes are TRBV28 and TRBJ2-5; TRBD2 matches 7 bases. CDR1 MDHEN and CDR2 SYDVKM come from the germline V gene. The length of the CDR3 is 14 residues. J was trimmed by 5 bases and V by 2 bases; bases with no gene match: 5. The CDR3 sequence: CASSLQGGRETQYF. CDR3 DNA: TGTGCCAGCAGTTTACAGGGAGGGCGGGAGACCCAGTACTTC.

The chain is built from TRBV11-3 and TRBJ2-5; weak D call: TRBD1 (6 bases). Germline V gene lookup returns CDR1 SGHNT and CDR2 YENEEA. The CDR3 covers 13 residues. The V end lost 0 bases, the J end lost 5 bases, and 7 bases lay between the germline ends. CDR3 protein: CASSLEGAETQYF. CDR3 DNA sequence: TGTGCCAGCAGCTTAGAGGGGGCGGAGACCCAGTACTTC.

The chain joins TRBV11-2 to TRBJ2-1, with TRBD2 matching 8 bases. The germline V gene has CDR1 SGHAT and CDR2 FQNNGV. Unmatched junction bases numbered 5, after V lost 2 bases and J lost 2 bases. The length of the CDR3 is 16 residues. CDR3 in DNA: TGTGCCAGCAGCTTATTAGCGGGAACCGCCTACAATGAGCAGTTCTTC. It specifies CASSLLAGTAYNEQFF.

V usage is TRBV7-3 and J usage is TRBJ1-1; no firm D call. The CDR3 is 14 amino acids. V shed 4 bases and J shed 3 bases, with 12 bases lying between them. CDR1 is SGHTA, CDR2 FQGTGA, per germline. In nucleotides, the CDR3 is TGTGCCAGCAGCTCACACGGGTGGGACACTGAAGCTTTCTTT. Protein product: CASSSHGWDTEAFF.

This sequence joins TRBV10-3 and TRBJ1-3; 8 bases are shared with TRBD1. In germline, CDR1 is ENHRY, CDR2 SYGVKD. The CDR3 is 15 amino acids. J gave up 4 bases and V 6 bases, and 8 bases lay outside the gene matches. The CDR3 is CAISADRVRGNTIYF. Written as DNA, the CDR3 is TGTGCCATCAGCGCGGACAGGGTGAGGGGAAACACCATATATTTT.